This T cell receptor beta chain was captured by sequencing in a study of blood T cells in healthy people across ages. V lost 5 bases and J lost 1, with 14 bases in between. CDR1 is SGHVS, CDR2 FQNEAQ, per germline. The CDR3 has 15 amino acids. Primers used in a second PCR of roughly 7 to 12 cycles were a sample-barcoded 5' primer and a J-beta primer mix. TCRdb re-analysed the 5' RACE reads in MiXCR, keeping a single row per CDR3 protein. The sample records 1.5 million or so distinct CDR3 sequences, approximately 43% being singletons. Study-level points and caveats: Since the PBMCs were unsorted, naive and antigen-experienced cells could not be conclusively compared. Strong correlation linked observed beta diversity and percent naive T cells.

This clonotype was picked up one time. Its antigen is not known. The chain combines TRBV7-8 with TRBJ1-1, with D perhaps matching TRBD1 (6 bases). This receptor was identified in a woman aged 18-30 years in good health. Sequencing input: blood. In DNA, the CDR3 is TGTGCCAGCAGCAGCCCAGGGGTGGCGAACACTGAAGCTTTCTTT. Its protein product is CASSSPGVANTEAFF.